One T cell receptor (beta chain) is described in this entry. Its target antigen remains unknown. Library construction relied on the immunoSEQ multiplex PCR assay. For the multiplex PCR, a mixture combining 60 forward primers for TCR Vbeta segments and 13 reverse primers for TCR Jbeta segments was used. Amplification of the CDR3 region of rearranged TCR beta genes was performed with a multiplex PCR assay on genomic DNA. On the Illumina HiSeq System, the amplified TCR beta libraries were sequenced as 87-base-pair reads. The study's processing was this. A later analysis counted approximately 84 million unique TCR beta chains across the 650 to 800 repertoires, and around 12 million of these chains were shared by at least two donors. A nearest-neighbor algorithm error-corrected the raw reads and collapsed the reads into unique sequences, merging closely related sequences to remove PCR and sequencing errors. CDR3 sequences were aligned to IMGT reference sequences to assign V, D and J gene segments. Each retained sequence needed at least a six-nucleotide match to both a V gene segment and a J gene segment. A rearrangement counted as productive if the CDR3 had no stop codons and remained in frame with V and J, and every other rearrangement counted as non-productive. CDR3 was defined according to IMGT convention as the region running from the second conserved V-encoded cysteine to the conserved J-encoded phenylalanine. Sequences without an unambiguous match to a single V gene segment were excluded from the earlier analysis of 450 to 650 of the donors. In an earlier analysis of approximately 610 of the donors, V segments were called functional above 56.7% productive rearrangements and were called segregating when the between-donor standard deviation exceeded 5%. To diagnose cytomegalovirus status from the catalog of TCR beta chain sequences, a statistical classification framework was built. V and J gene assignment, in a later analysis, came from comparing TCR nucleotide sequences with IMGT/GENE-DB human TR gene sequences. The TCRdist pipeline was used in a later analysis to assign CDR3 sequences and most-parsimonious VDJ recombination scenarios. In a later analysis, each TCR beta chain was defined by its CDR3 amino acid sequence together with its V-gene family, and reads lacking a unique V-gene family were excluded. A later analysis removed 500 to 650 highly shared, low-generation-probability nucleotide sequences to deal with suspected cross-contamination and a sequencing artifact. In a later analysis, a clonal expansion index for each public chain was calculated from normalized within-repertoire ranks of inferred template counts. In a later analysis, generation probabilities were computed with a VDJ recombination model fitted to out-of-frame rearrangements, and the resulting probabilities were checked against IGoR. Hypergeometric tests were used in a later analysis to score TCR-TCR, TCR-HLA and TCR-CMV co-occurrence, with a repertoire-size bias correction applied to the TCR pairs. To estimate false discovery rates, a later analysis permuted the HLA or CMV assignments 20 times. In a later analysis, co-occurring TCRs were grouped using DBSCAN, with TCRdist sequence similarity added in when clustering inside HLA-allele-positive subsets. For co-occurrence clustering, repertoires with fewer than 30,000 or more than 120,000 public chains were excluded, along with roughly 5 repertoires with anomalous nucleotide sharing. TCRdb limited this immuneACCESS table to in-frame rearrangements with V and J called. A share of clones is missing; checked studies link under half to unresolved V genes, and the rest is unexplained. V and J calls and clone size are copied from that table; D and trimming were computed from the DNA. This sample's table contains around 75,000 clones. Roughly an eighth of the sample belongs to the ten largest clones.

As encoded in the germline V gene, CDR1 is SGHRS while CDR2 is YFSETQ. V loses 5 bases at its end and J loses 8 bases; junction bases beyond the gene matches: 11. The CDR3 covers 15 residues, taking in both the cysteine and the phenylalanine. Only CDR3 DNA is held: 45 bases, read in frame from base 1. This sample stems from a study of cytomegalovirus exposure and HLA in healthy donors (dated by TCRdb to 2016 to 2017). Study-level background: According to an earlier analysis of several hundred of the donors, about 179 million T cells yielded 100 million or so unique TCR beta sequences and 276 Gb of sequence data. To predict cytomegalovirus infection status, the study combined high-throughput TCR immunosequencing, statistical association of individual TCRs with disease status, and machine learning. An early release covering roughly 640 HLA-typed donors comprised approximately 290 gigabases of sequencing data and roughly 85 million unique TCR sequences. On average, 235,054 unique TCR beta nucleotide sequences were sequenced per donor among a few hundred genotyped donors of the cohort, with 15% to 20% of those sequences being non-productive. Typing coverage varied by locus: roughly 629-640 donors for A, B, C, DRB1 and DQB1; more than 500 for DQA1; nearly 610 for DPA1; 450 to 480 for DPB1. The study aimed to test whether signatures of past pathogen exposure could be identified by cataloging public T cell receptors. HLA typing covered class I and class II loci at four-digit resolution. Among the roughly 400 genotyped donors, approximately 81% belonged to the genetic ancestry cluster associated with self-reported Caucasian donors. The study profiled the T cell repertoires of hundreds of subjects by immunosequencing and related them to cytomegalovirus serostatus. Genome-wide SNP genotypes for about 60% of the roughly 670 donors were used in a later genetic analysis, which treated that subset as a discovery cohort. Because of strong linkage in the cohort, roughly five DR-DQ haplotypes were treated as single units for association and clustering. Every repertoire in the discovery cohort had been generated on one and the same sequencing platform. In an earlier analysis of a few hundred of the donors, high-throughput TCR beta sequencing was used to judge whether each TCR beta V gene segment behaved as functional or pseudogenic. To study patterns of TCR occurrence, a later analysis re-analyzed previously published TCR beta repertoires from 650 to 750 donors and added high-resolution HLA genotyping. Rather than drawing on any new phenotypic data, the later analysis identified candidate immune exposures from TCR beta sequences and the way those sequences occurred across donors. Donor age, sex, ethnicity and CMV serostatus were collected together with the repertoire data. In addition to the first cohort of several hundred subjects, a separate validation cohort of 130 or so different subjects was used. The research as a whole found: Some IMGT-functional V segments, including TRBV6-2 and TRBV6-3, could not be told apart with the 87-base-pair reads, so those segments were excluded. In a later analysis, TCR association rates were found to vary across HLA loci, with the most associated TCRs seen for DRB1 alleles and the fewest for HLA-C alleles. A later genetic analysis reported fewer N-insertions in productive TCRs among donors in an Asian-associated ancestry cluster than the roughly 700-donor mean. The study gave a list of 150 to 200 TCR beta chains associated with cytomegalovirus. A cluster of highly shared sequence variants was judged likely to be a technical artifact of the sequencing pipeline. The cohort was sequenced for TCR beta chains only, and without alpha or paired-chain data the features that could be detected were limited. According to the authors, the approach could potentially be generalized to other disease states and immunological phenotypes. Specific HLA alleles were associated with some 15,000 TCR beta sequences at a false discovery rate of 0.05 in a later analysis. HLA typing was unavailable for some donors at each locus, so association tests used only the typed subset. In a later analysis, most CMV-associated TCR beta chains were found to appear HLA-restricted, with HLA associations seemingly driven largely by CMV exposure. While some public TCRs were present in many individuals, most TCR sequences turned up only very rarely across donors. Immune exposure information for the cohort was limited to CMV serostatus. Assigning TCR associations to individual alleles was difficult when HLA alleles, especially DR and DQ, strongly co-occurred. A few of the identified cytomegalovirus-associated TCR beta chains were confirmed in vitro to be specific for cytomegalovirus antigens. The classifier was reported to diagnose cytomegalovirus status with high specificity and sensitivity in both the original cohort and the validation cohort. An association between a missense DCLRE1C variant and V-gene and J-gene trimming of TCR beta chains was found in a later genetic analysis and replicated in an independent cohort. A further reported finding was that TCR beta sequences accurately predicted the HLA-A and HLA-B alleles for most subjects in the first cohort. Because counts were too low, seventeen rarely observed V segments, including chromosome 9 orphons, were left out of the earlier analysis of about 500 of the donors. According to a later analysis, parvovirus B19, influenza, CMV and Epstein-Barr virus appeared linked to several top co-occurrence clusters. Compared with equally common non-associated chains, HLA-associated TCR beta chains in a later analysis were more clonally expanded and had lower generation probabilities. The presence/absence analyses assumed that sequencing depth was roughly uniform across donors, and that assumption may not be true. Linkage disequilibrium might explain the correlated functional status among segregating V segments, but an unknown experimental factor could not be ruled out. In an earlier analysis of about 600 of the donors, most TCR beta V segments appeared in productive rearrangements about 87% or about 30% of the time, broadly matching IMGT annotations.

The cohort consisted of 600 to 700 healthy bone marrow donors. At the time of sampling, all cohort members were nominally healthy, though unrecorded immune exposures were likely present. The donor tested CMV seropositive and was one of the 289 seropositive cohort members. A peripheral blood sample was collected from each donor, and TCR beta sequencing was performed on peripheral blood mononuclear cells. The Qiagen DNeasy Blood Extraction Kit was used to extract genomic DNA from the blood cell samples. This receptor was identified in a man in his fifties in good health and CMV-seropositive. Here the chain combines TRBV5-1 and TRBJ1-4, with 8 bases in between that match TRBD1. Sequenced material: PBMCs. The nucleotide sequence reads as follows: TGCGCCAGCAGTTCTCAGGGGGCGCGCGAAGAAAAACTGTTTTTT. Its amino acids are CASSSQGAREEKLFF.